This entry describes one T cell receptor beta chain. J gave up 1 base and V 5 bases, and 4 bases lay outside the gene matches. This CDR3 region has 15 residues. Germline CDR1 is SEHNR and CDR2 is FQNEAQ (reference sequence). MiXCR was run by TCRdb on the RT-PCR reads, yielding one entry per CDR3 protein. The sample includes more than 500,000 distinct CDR3 sequences, approximately 10% seen only once; the top ten take approximately 11%. This specimen belongs to a study of response to subunit inactivated influenza vaccine. The sample was also linked to a second study, of T cells expressing NK-cell markers. Per that study: 5'RACE template switching built TCR beta cDNA with unique molecular identifiers. Researchers got TCR beta repertoires out of sorted CD3+CD56+NKG2C+, CD3+CD56+NKG2C- and CD3+CD56-NKG2C+ T cells. Seropositivity for HCMV was found in seven of the eight sequenced donors, with one seronegative.

The TCR comes from a man between 45 and 60 years old who received an inactivated influenza vaccine. The chain couples TRBV7-9 to TRBJ1-3; 8 bases are a match to TRBD1. The material was PBMCs from blood, obtained on the day of vaccination. The CDR3 region is CASSRTGGSGNTIYF. CDR3 sequence (DNA): TGTGCCAGCAGCCGAACAGGGGGATCTGGAAACACCATATATTTT.